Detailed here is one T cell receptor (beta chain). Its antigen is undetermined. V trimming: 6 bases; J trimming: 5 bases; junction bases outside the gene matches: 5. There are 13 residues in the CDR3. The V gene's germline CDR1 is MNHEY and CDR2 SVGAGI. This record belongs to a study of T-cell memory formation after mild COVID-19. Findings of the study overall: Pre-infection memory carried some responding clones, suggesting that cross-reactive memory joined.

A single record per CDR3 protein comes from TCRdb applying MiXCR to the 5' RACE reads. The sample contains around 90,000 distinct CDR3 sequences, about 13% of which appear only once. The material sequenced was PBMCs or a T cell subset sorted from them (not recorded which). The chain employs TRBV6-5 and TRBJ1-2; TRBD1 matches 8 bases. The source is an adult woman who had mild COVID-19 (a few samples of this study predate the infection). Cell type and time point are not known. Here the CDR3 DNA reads TGTGCCAGCAGCCCAGGGGGCGCTTATGGCTACACCTTC. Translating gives CASSPGGAYGYTF.